This T cell receptor (beta chain) emerged from a study of metastatic and nonmetastatic thyroid tumors. Across the study: Comparison of repertoires was carried out across blood and tumor or nodule tissue from malignant and benign thyroid patients.

No patient received treatment before thyroid surgery. This clone was detected many times. TCRdb re-called clones via MiXCR from the PCR reads. The data hold about 92,000 clones, with 15% observed a single time. The V gene end was trimmed by 7 bases and the J gene end by 6 bases; junction bases not matched to a gene: 9. Germline lookup yields CDR1 MDHEN and CDR2 SYDVKM. The CDR3 consists of 13 residues. V gene TRBV28 combines with J gene TRBJ2-7, with TRBD1 matching 7 bases. The sequenced sample was blood. The receptor was derived from a female donor with papillary thyroid cancer or a benign thyroid nodule (not recorded which). Some clones in this sample may be carry-over from other donors' samples. In DNA, the CDR3 is TGTGCCAGCATCAGAACAGGGGTTCGCGAGCAGTACTTC. Encoded protein: CASIRTGVREQYF.